The present T cell receptor beta chain was sequenced within a study of blood T cell repertoires in COVID-19. As for the study in general: Acute and convalescent COVID-19 samples came from the United States, Italy and Spain. From T cells, B-cell-depleted T cells, or PBMCs came the material, which was cDNA or gDNA.

Data came from immunoSEQ multiplex PCR; TCRdb stores just in-frame clones and leaves some out. The data hold around 250,000 clones, with approximately 87% observed a single time. The CDR3 is 12 residues long. In germline, CDR1 is SEHNR, CDR2 FQNEAQ (reference sequence). The V and J ends lost 2 bases and 8 bases respectively, with 9 bases between them. What was sequenced was peripheral blood. The chain uses TRBV7-9 and TRBJ1-2; unclear D gene. This clonotype originated in a man aged 55 to 70 with acute or convalescent COVID-19. As DNA, the CDR3 is TGTGCCAGCAGCTTACGAGAGGAGGGCTACACCTTC. Amino acid sequence: CASSLREEGYTF.